The 16 T cell receptor beta chains below all came from one sample that was sequenced in a study of shared T cell receptors in the human thymus. Using immunoSEQ multiplex PCR, the repertoire was profiled, and TCRdb retains in-frame clones only, with some absent. Among 720,000 or so clones listed, roughly 88% were seen once. These sequences were also reported in another study, on human thymus T cells.

The sequenced sample consisted of thymocytes. The source of these receptors is a girl under three years old with a congenital heart defect.

J is TRBJ1-3 and V is TRBV18; tentative D call: TRBD1 (6 bases). Per the germline V gene, CDR1 is KGHSH and CDR2 is LQKENI. V was trimmed by 3 bases and J by 3 bases, leaving 12 bases between them. CDR3 length equals 15 residues. The CDR3 is CASSPDSLNGNTIYF. In DNA, the CDR3 is TGTGCCAGCTCACCGGACAGTCTGAATGGAAACACCATATATTTT. The full variable domain, its missing parts supplied by reference TRBV18 and TRBJ1-3, is NAGVMQNPRHLVRRRGQEARLRCSPMKGHSHVYWYRQLPEEGLKFMVYLQKENIIDESGMPKERFSAEFPKEGPSILRIQQVVRGDSAAYFCASSPDSLNGNTIYFGEGSWLTVV.

V usage is TRBV5-1 and J usage is TRBJ1-1; 8 bases fit TRBD1. The CDR3 is made up of 15 amino acids. Trimming at V came to 4 bases and at J to 2 bases, leaving 7 bases not matched to a gene. Germline CDR1 is SGHRS and CDR2 is YFSETQ. DNA of the CDR3: TGCGCCAGCAGCCTACGGACAGGGCCAAACACTGAAGCTTTCTTT. This gives the protein CASSLRTGPNTEAFF.

The chain uses TRBV4-1 and TRBJ1-2; possibly TRBD1 for D (6 bases). This CDR3 contains 15 residues. CDR1 is MGHRA, CDR2 YSYEKL, per germline. V shed 1 base and J shed 8 bases, with 17 bases lying between them. CDR3 residues: CASSQGVGAGKGYTF. In DNA, the CDR3 is TGCGCCAGCAGCCAAGGCGTGGGGGCAGGGAAGGGCTACACCTTC.

This chain joins TRBV9 and TRBJ1-1; 8 nucleotides agree with TRBD1. This CDR3 contains 13 residues. The germline V gene has CDR1 SGDLS and CDR2 YYNGEE. Trimming at V came to 5 bases and at J to 5 bases, leaving 5 bases not matched to a gene. CDR3: CASSDRGGTEAFF. In nucleotides, the CDR3 is TGTGCCAGCAGTGACAGGGGAGGGACTGAAGCTTTCTTT.

V usage is TRBV7-2 and J usage is TRBJ1-1; D is perhaps TRBD1 (5 bases). Germline loops: CDR1 SGHTA, CDR2 FQGNSA. The CDR3 contains 15 residues. Trimming removed 7 bases from V and 0 bases from J, with 15 bases in between. Here the CDR3 DNA reads TGTGCCAGCACCCAGGGATTATTCTTGAACACTGAAGCTTTCTTT. The encoded protein is CASTQGLFLNTEAFF.

This chain links TRBV6-1 with TRBJ1-3; D is ambiguous. The length of the CDR3 is 17 residues. Germline V gene data show CDR1 as MNHNS and CDR2 as SASEGT. V was clipped by 1 base and J by 0 bases, with 13 bases between them. CDR3 DNA sequence: TGTGCCAGCAGTGAAGAGTTCGGGGTTTCCTCTGGAAACACCATATATTTT. Translation gives CASSEEFGVSSGNTIYF.

This clone came up once. J is TRBJ2-5 and V is TRBV12-5; possibly TRBD2 for D (5 bases). Germline CDR1 and CDR2: LGHNT and FRNRAP. Deletions cut 5 bases from V and 1 base from J, with 14 bases between. The CDR3 has 15 residues. The DNA of the CDR3 is TGTGCTAGTGGTCCCCTGAGGGAACCCCAAGAGACCCAGTACTTC. This translates into CASGPLREPQETQYF.

J is TRBJ1-2 and V is TRBV28; 7 bases are shared with TRBD1. Germline V lookup: CDR1 MDHEN, CDR2 SYDVKM. The CDR3 runs to 18 residues. J was trimmed by 1 base and V by 5 bases; bases with no gene match: 16. The CDR3 DNA reads as TGTGCCAGCAGTCCATTAGGGGGCGAAGAAACAATTAACTATGGCTACACCTTC. Translated: CASSPLGGEETINYGYTF.

The rearrangement joins TRBV5-1 to TRBJ1-2; 8 bases agree with TRBD1. Germline V gene sequence: CDR1 SGHRS, CDR2 YFSETQ. This CDR3 region has 14 residues. V lost 0 bases to trimming and J lost 7 bases; unmatched junction nucleotides: 5. CDR3 sequence reads: CASSLGDRTGGYTF. CDR3 coding DNA: TGCGCCAGCAGCTTGGGGGACAGGACAGGTGGCTACACCTTC.

This chain links TRBV28 with TRBJ1-2, with TRBD1 as a possible D gene (5 bases). Germline-derived CDR1 and CDR2 are MDHEN and SYDVKM. The CDR3 has 15 residues. Deletions cut 6 bases from V and 2 bases from J, with 16 bases between. The CDR3 DNA sequence: TGTGCCAGCAGCCGATACGGGGGTCCGAACTATGGCTACACCTTC. It translates to CASSRYGGPNYGYTF.

The chain combines TRBV5-1 with TRBJ2-5, with D perhaps matching TRBD1 (6 bases). Gene TRBJ2-7 matches the end of the DNA better, so the J call may be wrong. CDR3 length: 17 residues. CDR1 and CDR2 (germline): SGHRS, YFSETQ. CDR3 sequence (DNA): TGCGCCAGCAGCTCAAATTCCGGGACAAGCCTTTCCTACGAGCAGTACTTC. The encoded protein is CASSSNSGTSLSYEQYF.

The chain carries TRBV27 and TRBJ1-1; 7 bases are a match to TRBD1. V dropped 2 bases and J dropped 0; count of bases not matched to a gene: 3. The CDR3 is 15 amino acids. Per germline, CDR1 MNHEY and CDR2 SMNVEV (reference sequence). This chain's CDR3 is CASSLGTDLNTEAFF. The CDR3 region has the DNA TGTGCCAGCAGTTTAGGGACAGATTTGAACACTGAAGCTTTCTTT.

This chain joins TRBV5-1 and TRBJ1-1; no reliable D call. This CDR3 spans 19 amino acids. V lost 4 bases and J 2 bases, leaving 27 bases between the germline ends. Per the germline V gene, CDR1 is SGHRS and CDR2 is YFSETQ. This chain's CDR3 is CASSPTSRTAAELNTEAFF. CDR3 DNA: TGCGCCAGCAGCCCCACATCTCGGACTGCGGCCGAACTTAACACTGAAGCTTTCTTT.

The table lists this clone with a few counts. The chain is built from TRBV4-1 and TRBJ2-5; 13 bases are shared with TRBD2. CDR3 size: 19 residues. Germline lookup yields CDR1 MGHRA and CDR2 YSYEKL. V trimming: 4 bases; J trimming: 2 bases; junction bases outside the gene matches: 13. In DNA form, the CDR3 reads TGCGCCAGCAGCCGGAATCCCGGGACTAGCGGGGCCACACAAGAGACCCAGTACTTC. Translating it yields CASSRNPGTSGATQETQYF.

Remarks on this clone: Other nucleotide sequences in the sample specify the same CDR3. The V and J genes are TRBV14 and TRBJ2-5; 7 bases agree with TRBD2. Per the germline V gene, CDR1 is SGHDN and CDR2 is FVKESK. V gave up 4 bases and J gave up 4 bases; unmatched junction bases: 12. CDR3 size: 16 residues. The CDR3 nucleotides are TGTGCCAGCAGCCCCCGGGGGGAGCGGGGTAGAGAGACCCAGTACTTC. Protein product: CASSPRGERGRETQYF.

This clone was counted a single time. The chain couples TRBV18 to TRBJ1-2; D is unclear. Germline-derived CDR1 and CDR2 are KGHSH and LQKENI. V was pared by 2 bases and J by 8 bases, with 6 bases between. This CDR3 region has 11 residues. The CDR3 nucleotides are TGTGCCAGCTCACCAAGTCGGGGCTACACCTTC. Residues: CASSPSRGYTF.